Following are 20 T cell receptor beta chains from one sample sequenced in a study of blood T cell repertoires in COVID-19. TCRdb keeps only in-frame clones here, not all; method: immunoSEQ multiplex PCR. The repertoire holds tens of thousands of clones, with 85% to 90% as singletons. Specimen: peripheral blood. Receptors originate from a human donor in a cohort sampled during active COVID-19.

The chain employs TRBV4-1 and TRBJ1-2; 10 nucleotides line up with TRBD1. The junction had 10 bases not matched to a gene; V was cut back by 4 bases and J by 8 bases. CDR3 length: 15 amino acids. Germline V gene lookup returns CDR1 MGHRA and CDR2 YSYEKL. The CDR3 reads CASSRTETGGGGYTF. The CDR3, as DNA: TGCGCCAGCAGCCGCACCGAGACAGGGGGCGGCGGCTACACCTTC.

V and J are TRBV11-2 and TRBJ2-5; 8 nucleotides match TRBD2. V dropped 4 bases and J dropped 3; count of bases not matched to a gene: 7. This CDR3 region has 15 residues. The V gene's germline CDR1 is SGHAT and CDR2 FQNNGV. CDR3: CASSSRGGPEETQYF. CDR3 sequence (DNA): TGTGCCAGCAGCTCCCGCGGGGGGCCTGAAGAGACCCAGTACTTC.

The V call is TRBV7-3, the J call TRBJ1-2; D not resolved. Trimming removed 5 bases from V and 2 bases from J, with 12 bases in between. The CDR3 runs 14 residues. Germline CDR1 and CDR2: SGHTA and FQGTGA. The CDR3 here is CASSPSSGNYGYTF. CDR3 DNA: TGTGCCAGCAGCCCATCGTCCGGGAACTATGGCTACACCTTC.

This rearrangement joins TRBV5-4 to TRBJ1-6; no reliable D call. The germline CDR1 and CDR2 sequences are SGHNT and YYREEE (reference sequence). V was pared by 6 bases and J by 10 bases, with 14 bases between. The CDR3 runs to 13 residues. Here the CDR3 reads CASNINKRSPLHF. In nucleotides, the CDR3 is TGTGCCAGCAACATTAACAAGCGATCACCCCTCCACTTT.

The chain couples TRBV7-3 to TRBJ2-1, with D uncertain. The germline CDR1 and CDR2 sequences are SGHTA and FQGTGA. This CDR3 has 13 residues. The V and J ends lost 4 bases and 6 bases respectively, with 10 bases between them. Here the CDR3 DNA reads TGTGCCAGCAGCTCCCAGTTTCGCAATGAGCAGTTCTTC. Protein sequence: CASSSQFRNEQFF.

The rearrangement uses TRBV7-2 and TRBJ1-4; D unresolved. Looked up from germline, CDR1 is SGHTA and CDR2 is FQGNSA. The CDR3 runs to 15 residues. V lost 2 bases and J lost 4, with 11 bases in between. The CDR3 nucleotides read TGTGCCAGCAGCTTAAACGTCAGAAGTAATGAAAAACTGTTTTTT. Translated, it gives CASSLNVRSNEKLFF. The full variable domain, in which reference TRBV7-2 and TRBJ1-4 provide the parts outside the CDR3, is GAGVSQSPSNKVTEKGKDVELRCDPISGHTALYWYRQSLGQGLEFLIYFQGNSAPDKSGLPSDRFSAERTGGSVSTLTIQRTQQEDSAVYLCASSLNVRSNEKLFFGSGTQLSVL.

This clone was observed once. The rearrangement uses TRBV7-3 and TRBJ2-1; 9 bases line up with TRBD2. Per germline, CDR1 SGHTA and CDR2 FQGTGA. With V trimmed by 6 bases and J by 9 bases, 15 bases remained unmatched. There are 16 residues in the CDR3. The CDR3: CASRQAGGPATGEQFF. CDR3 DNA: TGTGCCAGCAGGCAAGCGGGGGGACCTGCTACAGGTGAGCAGTTCTTC.

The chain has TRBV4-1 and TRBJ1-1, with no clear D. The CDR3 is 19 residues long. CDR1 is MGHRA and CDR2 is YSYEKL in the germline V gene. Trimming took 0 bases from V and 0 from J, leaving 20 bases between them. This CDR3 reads CASSQEAGVVFSVNTEAFF. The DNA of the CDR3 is TGCGCCAGCAGCCAAGAAGCCGGGGTTGTCTTTTCCGTGAACACTGAAGCTTTCTTT.

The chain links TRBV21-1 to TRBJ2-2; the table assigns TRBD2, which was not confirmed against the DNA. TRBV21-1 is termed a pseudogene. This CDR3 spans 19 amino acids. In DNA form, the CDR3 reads TGTGCCAGCAGCGACGCAGGGACTAGCGGGGGGGAGCCCACCGGGGAGCTGTTTTTT. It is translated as CASSDAGTSGGEPTGELFF.

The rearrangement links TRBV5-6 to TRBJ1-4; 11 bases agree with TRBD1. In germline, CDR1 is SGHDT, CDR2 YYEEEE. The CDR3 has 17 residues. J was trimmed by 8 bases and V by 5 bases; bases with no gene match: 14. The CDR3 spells CASRSGQGDRGREKLFF. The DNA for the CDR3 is TGTGCCAGCAGATCGGGACAGGGGGACCGTGGACGCGAAAAACTGTTTTTT.

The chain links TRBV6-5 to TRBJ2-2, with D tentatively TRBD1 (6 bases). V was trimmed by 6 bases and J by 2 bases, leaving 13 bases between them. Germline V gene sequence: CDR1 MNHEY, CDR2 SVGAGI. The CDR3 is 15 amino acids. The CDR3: CASSPRRGNTGELFF. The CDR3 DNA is TGTGCCAGCAGCCCACGCAGGGGAAACACCGGGGAGCTGTTTTTT.

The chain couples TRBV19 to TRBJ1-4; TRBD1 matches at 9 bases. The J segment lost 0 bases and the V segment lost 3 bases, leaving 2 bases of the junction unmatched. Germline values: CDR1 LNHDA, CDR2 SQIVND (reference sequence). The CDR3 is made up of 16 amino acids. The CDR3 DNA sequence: TGTGCCAGTAGTATGGGACAGGGAACAACTAATGAAAAACTGTTTTTT. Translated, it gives CASSMGQGTTNEKLFF.

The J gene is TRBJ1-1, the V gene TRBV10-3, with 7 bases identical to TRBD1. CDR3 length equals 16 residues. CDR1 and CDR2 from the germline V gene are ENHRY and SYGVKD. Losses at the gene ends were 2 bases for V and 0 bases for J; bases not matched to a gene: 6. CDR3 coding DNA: TGTGCCATCAGTGAGCGGTGGGACAGAATGAACACTGAAGCTTTCTTT. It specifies CAISERWDRMNTEAFF.

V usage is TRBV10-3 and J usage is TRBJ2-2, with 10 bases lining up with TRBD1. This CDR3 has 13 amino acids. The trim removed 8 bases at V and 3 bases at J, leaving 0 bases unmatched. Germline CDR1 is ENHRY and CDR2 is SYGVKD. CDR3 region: CAIGTGDTGELFF. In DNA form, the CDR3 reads TGTGCCATCGGGACAGGGGACACCGGGGAGCTGTTTTTT.

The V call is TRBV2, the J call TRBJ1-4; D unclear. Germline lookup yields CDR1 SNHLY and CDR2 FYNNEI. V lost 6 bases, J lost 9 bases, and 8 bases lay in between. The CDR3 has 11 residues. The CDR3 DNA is TGTGCCAGCAGGGTGGGCCAAAAACTGTTTTTT. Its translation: CASRVGQKLFF.

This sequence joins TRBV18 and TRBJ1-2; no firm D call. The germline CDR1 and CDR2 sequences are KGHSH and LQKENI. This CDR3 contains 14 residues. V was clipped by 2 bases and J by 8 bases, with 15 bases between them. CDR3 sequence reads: CASSPLQAEEGYTF. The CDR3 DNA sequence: TGTGCCAGCTCACCATTGCAGGCGGAGGAAGGCTACACCTTC.

CDR3 nucleotide sequence: TGTGCCAGCAGCTTAGGTCCAGGGAGGGATGAAAAACTGTTTTTT. It encodes CASSLGPGRDEKLFF. The chain has TRBV11-2 and TRBJ1-4; TRBD1 might be the D (5 bases). V was trimmed by 1 base and J by 6 bases, leaving 12 bases between them. CDR3 size: 15 residues. The germline CDR1 and CDR2 sequences are SGHAT and FQNNGV.

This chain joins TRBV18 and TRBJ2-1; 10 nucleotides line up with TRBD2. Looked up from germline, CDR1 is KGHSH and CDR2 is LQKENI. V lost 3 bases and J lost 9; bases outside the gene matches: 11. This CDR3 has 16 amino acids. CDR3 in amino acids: CASSPWASGGASEQFF. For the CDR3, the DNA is TGTGCCAGCTCACCCTGGGCGAGCGGGGGGGCCAGTGAGCAGTTCTTC.

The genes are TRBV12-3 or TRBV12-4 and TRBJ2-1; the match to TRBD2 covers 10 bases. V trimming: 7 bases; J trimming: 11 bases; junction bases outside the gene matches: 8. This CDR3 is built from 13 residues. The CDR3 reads CASNPELAGKQFF. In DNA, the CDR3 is TGTGCCAGCAACCCCGAACTAGCGGGGAAGCAGTTCTTC.

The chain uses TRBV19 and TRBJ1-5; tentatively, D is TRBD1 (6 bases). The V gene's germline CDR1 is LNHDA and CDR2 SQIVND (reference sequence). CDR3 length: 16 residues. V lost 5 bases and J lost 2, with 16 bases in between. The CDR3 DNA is TGTGCCAGTAGTCCGCGAGGGGGTGTCGGCAATCAGCCCCAGCATTTT. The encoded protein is CASSPRGGVGNQPQHF.